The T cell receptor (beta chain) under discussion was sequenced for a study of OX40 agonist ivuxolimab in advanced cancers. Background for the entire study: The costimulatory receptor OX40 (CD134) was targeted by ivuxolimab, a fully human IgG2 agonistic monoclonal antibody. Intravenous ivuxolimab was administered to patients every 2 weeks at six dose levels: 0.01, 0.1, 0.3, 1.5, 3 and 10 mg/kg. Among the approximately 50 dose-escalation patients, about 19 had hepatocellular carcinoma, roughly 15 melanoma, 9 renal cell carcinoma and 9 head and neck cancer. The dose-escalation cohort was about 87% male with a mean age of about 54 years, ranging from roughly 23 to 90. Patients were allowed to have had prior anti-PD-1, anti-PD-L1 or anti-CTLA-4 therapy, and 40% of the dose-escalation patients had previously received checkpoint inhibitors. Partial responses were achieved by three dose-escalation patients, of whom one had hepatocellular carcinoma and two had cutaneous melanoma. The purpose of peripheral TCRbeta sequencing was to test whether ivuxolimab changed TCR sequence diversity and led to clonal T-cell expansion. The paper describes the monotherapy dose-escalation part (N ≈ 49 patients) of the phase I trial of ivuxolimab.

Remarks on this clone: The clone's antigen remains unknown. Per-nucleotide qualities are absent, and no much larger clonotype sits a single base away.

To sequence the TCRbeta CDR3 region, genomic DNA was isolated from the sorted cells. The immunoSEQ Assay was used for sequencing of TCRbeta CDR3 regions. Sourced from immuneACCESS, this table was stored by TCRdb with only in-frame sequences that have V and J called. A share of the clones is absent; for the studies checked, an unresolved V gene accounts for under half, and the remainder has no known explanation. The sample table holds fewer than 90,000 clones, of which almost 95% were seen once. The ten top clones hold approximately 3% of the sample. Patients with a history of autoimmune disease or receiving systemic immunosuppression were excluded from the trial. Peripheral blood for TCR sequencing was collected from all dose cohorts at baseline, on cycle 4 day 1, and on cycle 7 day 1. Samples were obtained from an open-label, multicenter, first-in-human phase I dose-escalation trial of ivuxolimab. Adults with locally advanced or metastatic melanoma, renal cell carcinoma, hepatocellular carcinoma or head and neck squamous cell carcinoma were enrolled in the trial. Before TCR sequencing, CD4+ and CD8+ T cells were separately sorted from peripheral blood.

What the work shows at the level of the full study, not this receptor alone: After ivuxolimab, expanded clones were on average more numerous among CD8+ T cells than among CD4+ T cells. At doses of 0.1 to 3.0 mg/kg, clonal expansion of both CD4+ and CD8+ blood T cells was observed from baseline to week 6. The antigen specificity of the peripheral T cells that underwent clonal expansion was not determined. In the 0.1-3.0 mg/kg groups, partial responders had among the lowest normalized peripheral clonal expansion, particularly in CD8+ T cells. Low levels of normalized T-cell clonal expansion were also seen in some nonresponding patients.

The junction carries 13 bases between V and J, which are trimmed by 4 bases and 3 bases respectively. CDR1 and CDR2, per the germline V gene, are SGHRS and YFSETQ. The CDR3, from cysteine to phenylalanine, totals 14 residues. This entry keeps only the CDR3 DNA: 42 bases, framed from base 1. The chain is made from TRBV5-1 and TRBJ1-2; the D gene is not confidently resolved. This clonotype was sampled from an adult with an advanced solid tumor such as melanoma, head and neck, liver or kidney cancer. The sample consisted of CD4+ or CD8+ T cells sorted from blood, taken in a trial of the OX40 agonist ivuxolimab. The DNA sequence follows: TGCGCCAGCAGCCCGGATGACCGTTACTATGGCTACACCTTC. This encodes CASSPDDRYYGYTF.